A single sample is the source of the 11 T cell receptor beta chains below, sequenced in a study of identical twins. TCRdb re-analysed the 5' RACE reads in MiXCR, keeping a single row per CDR3 protein. Among 450,000 or so distinct CDR3 sequences, around 24% were seen once, and the ten largest hold roughly 3%. Separately, the same data were catalogued under a study of T cells expressing NK-cell markers.

The specimen was CD4+ T cells sorted from blood. These receptors all come from a woman aged 18-30 years in good health.

The chain has TRBV9 and TRBJ2-1; 11 bases match TRBD1. J gave up 8 bases and V 3 bases, and 4 bases lay outside the gene matches. Germline CDR1 and CDR2: SGDLS and YYNGEE. The CDR3 length is 14 residues. The CDR3 spells CASSGGQGVYEQFF. CDR3 in DNA: TGTGCCAGCAGCGGGGGACAGGGGGTGTATGAGCAGTTCTTC. The full variable domain, completed using reference TRBV9 and TRBJ2-1, is DSGVTQTPKHLITATGQRVTLRCSPRSGDLSVYWYQQSLDQGLQFLIQYYNGEERAKGNILERFSAQQFPDLHSELNLSSLELGDSALYFCASSGGQGVYEQFFGPGTRLTVL.

This clonotype appeared once. The chain employs TRBV4-3 and TRBJ2-2, with D uncertain. This CDR3 comprises 18 residues. Trimming cost V 0 bases and J 5 bases, with 19 bases left between them. CDR1 is LGHNA, CDR2 YSLEER, per germline. The CDR3 nucleotides read TGCGCCAGCAGCCAAGAAGTGCGGAGACGAACCCGGACCGGGGAGCTGTTTTTT. Residues: CASSQEVRRRTRTGELFF.

The J gene is TRBJ2-5, the V gene TRBV2, with a possible D match to TRBD2 (5 bases). V was cut by 10 bases and J by 5 bases, with 17 bases left in between. Germline lookup yields CDR1 SNHLY and CDR2 FYNNEI. There are 13 residues in the CDR3. CDR3 DNA sequence: TGTGCCACCCGGGATTTAAAGCGGGAGACCCAGTACTTC. As protein: CATRDLKRETQYF. Drawing the rest from reference TRBV2 and TRBJ2-5, the complete variable domain is EPEVTQTPSHQVTQMGQEVILRCVPISNHLYFYWYRQILGQKVEFLVSFYNNEISEKSEIFDDQFSVERPDGSNFTLKIRSTKLEDSAMYFCATRDLKRETQYFGPGTRLLVL.

This clonotype was counted a few times. The chain has TRBV14 and TRBJ2-5; maybe TRBD1 (6 bases). This CDR3 is 16 amino acids long. Germline values: CDR1 SGHDN, CDR2 FVKESK. Trimming shortened V by 3 bases and J by 7 bases, and 21 bases separated the two germline ends. In nucleotides, the CDR3 is TGTGCCAGCAGCCACACCGGGGTACAGGGCGCCGGGACCCAGTACTTC. This translates into CASSHTGVQGAGTQYF.

This clonotype occurred many times. The genes are TRBV12-3 or TRBV12-4 and TRBJ1-1; D unclear. The length of the CDR3 is 13 residues. Between the trimmed V and J ends, which lost 5 bases and 0 bases, there was a span of 7 bases. The CDR3 loop is CASSQALNTEAFF. As DNA, the CDR3 is TGTGCCAGCAGTCAGGCGTTGAACACTGAAGCTTTCTTT.

This clonotype was detected only a few times. The chain recombines TRBV29-1 with TRBJ2-7; 7 nucleotides match TRBD1. The trim removed 4 bases at V and 3 bases at J, leaving 12 bases unmatched. The CDR3 is 15 residues long. CDR1 and CDR2 from the germline V gene are SQVTM and ANQGSEA. CDR3 in DNA: TGCAGCGTTGTGGGGGTGGGACAGACCTTCTACGAGCAGTACTTC. Protein: CSVVGVGQTFYEQYF.

This chain's CDR3 is CASSPGFRDRHNEQFF. The CDR3, as DNA: TGTGCCAGCTCACCCGGTTTCCGGGACAGGCACAATGAGCAGTTCTTC. This sequence joins TRBV18 and TRBJ2-1, with TRBD1 matching over 8 bases. Germline V gives CDR1 KGHSH, CDR2 LQKENI. The J segment lost 5 bases and the V segment lost 3 bases, leaving 9 bases of the junction unmatched. This CDR3 has 16 amino acids. Combining the CDR3 with reference TRBV18 and TRBJ2-1 gives the whole variable domain NAGVMQNPRHLVRRRGQEARLRCSPMKGHSHVYWYRQLPEEGLKFMVYLQKENIIDESGMPKERFSAEFPKEGPSILRIQQVVRGDSAAYFCASSPGFRDRHNEQFFGPGTRLTVL.

The chain has TRBV5-5 and TRBJ2-3, with D possibly being TRBD1 or TRBD2 (5 bases each). V dropped 0 bases and J dropped 1 base, with 9 bases sitting between them. Germline V CDR1 and CDR2: SGHKS, YYEKEE (reference sequence). The CDR3 loop spans 15 amino acids. The CDR3 here is CASSLVRDRTDTQYF. As DNA, the CDR3 is TGTGCCAGCAGCTTGGTCCGGGACCGCACAGATACGCAGTATTTT. The whole variable domain, remainder taken from reference TRBV5-5 and TRBJ2-3, is DAGVTQSPTHLIKTRGQQVTLRCSPISGHKSVSWYQQVLGQGPQFIFQYYEKEERGRGNFPDRFSARQFPNYSSELNVNALLLGDSALYLCASSLVRDRTDTQYFGPGTRLTVL.

For the CDR3, the DNA is TGTGCCAGCAGGCAATTGGACAGATTTGGGACCGGGGAGCTGTTTTTT. Its translation is CASRQLDRFGTGELFF. The chain employs TRBV12-3 or TRBV12-4 and TRBJ2-2; the D gene is possibly TRBD1 (6 bases). The CDR3 has 16 amino acids. V was trimmed by 6 bases and J by 5 bases, leaving 19 bases between them.

The chain recombines TRBV5-1 with TRBJ2-5; 11 bases are shared with TRBD1. Germline assignment: CDR1 SGHRS and CDR2 YFSETQ. This CDR3 spans 16 amino acids. The J segment lost 2 bases and the V segment lost 4 bases, leaving 7 bases of the junction unmatched. CDR3 residues: CASSPAGTGGQETQYF. In nucleotides, the CDR3 is TGCGCCAGCAGCCCGGCGGGGACAGGGGGGCAAGAGACCCAGTACTTC. Full variable domain (remainder filled in from reference TRBV5-1 and TRBJ2-5): KAGVTQTPRYLIKTRGQQVTLSCSPISGHRSVSWYQQTPGQGLQFLFEYFSETQRNKGNFPGRFSGRQFSNSRSEMNVSTLELGDSALYLCASSPAGTGGQETQYFGPGTRLLVL.

The rearrangement uses TRBV25-1 and TRBJ1-1; the D gene is possibly TRBD1 (6 bases). V gave up 5 bases and J gave up 4 bases, with 17 bases separating them. The CDR3 has 15 amino acids. Per the germline V gene, CDR1 is MGHDK and CDR2 is SYGVNS. The DNA for the CDR3 is TGTGCCAGCAGTAGTGCAGGGGAGGCTGGCACTGAAGCTTTCTTT. Amino acid sequence: CASSSAGEAGTEAFF.